The 8 T cell receptor beta chains reported below all come from one sample, sequenced in a study of T cell repertoires in cytomegalovirus infection. One entry per CDR3 protein, called by TCRdb with MiXCR from the reads. Among about 360,000 distinct CDR3 sequences, 15% to 20% were seen once, and the ten largest hold under 9%. Input material: PBMCs. These receptors were obtained from a human donor in good health (CMV status not recorded). Some clones in this sample may be carry-over from other donors' samples.

A note on this clonotype: One end of the junction does not line up with germline, which may come from a read error. The chain employs TRBV6-6 and TRBJ1-5; TRBD1 aligns across 8 bases. The CDR3 runs to 16 residues. Germline-derived CDR1 and CDR2 are MNHNY and SVGAGI (reference sequence). As DNA, the CDR3 is TGTGCCAGCAGTCTAGCCGGTGGACAGGGCGGGCAGCCCCACCATTTT. It yields the protein CASSLAGGQGGQPHHF.

The rearrangement joins TRBV30 to TRBJ1-2, with a weak D call TRBD1 (5 bases). The germline gives CDR1 GTSNPN, CDR2 SVGIG (reference sequence). This CDR3 has 13 amino acids. Trimming took 4 bases from V and 8 from J, leaving 17 bases between them. CDR3 region: CAWTVERQGGYTF. The CDR3 DNA is TGTGCCTGGACCGTGGAGCGTCAGGGCGGCTACACCTTC.

This clonotype has a handful of counts. The rearrangement joins TRBV6-5 to TRBJ2-1; the match to TRBD1 covers 7 bases. V lost 2 bases, J lost 0 bases, and 16 bases stayed unmatched. The CDR3 spans 20 residues. Germline CDR1 and CDR2: MNHEY and SVGAGI. This CDR3 is CASSYGLGQKRPSSYNEQFF. CDR3 in DNA: TGTGCCAGCAGTTACGGGCTGGGACAGAAGAGACCGAGCTCCTACAATGAGCAGTTCTTC.

This clonotype was picked up a small number of times. V is TRBV6-6 and J is TRBJ1-2; no reliable D call. Germline V gives CDR1 MNHNY, CDR2 SVGAGI (reference sequence). V gave up 5 bases and J gave up 0 bases, with 13 bases separating them. The CDR3 contains 15 residues. This CDR3 is CASSRTLLANYGYTF. The CDR3 DNA reads TGTGCCAGCAGTCGGACCCTTTTAGCTAACTATGGCTACACCTTC.

The chain is built from TRBV15 and TRBJ2-1, with no clear D. The germline CDR1 and CDR2 sequences are LNHNV and YYDKDF (reference sequence). V was cut by 6 bases and J by 7 bases, with 13 bases left in between. CDR3 length: 13 residues. Written as DNA, the CDR3 is TGTGCCACCAGGGGGAAGGTGGGAAATGAGCAGTTCTTC. Translation gives CATRGKVGNEQFF.

The chain is built from TRBV18 and TRBJ1-1; unclear D gene. V shed 2 bases and J shed 7 bases, with 11 bases lying between them. There are 13 residues in the CDR3. Germline CDR1 is KGHSH and CDR2 is LQKENI. The CDR3: CASSPMRGDEAFF. DNA of the CDR3: TGTGCCAGCTCACCAATGCGAGGAGATGAAGCTTTCTTT.

For the CDR3, the DNA is TGTGCCATCAGTGAGTCCCCCGGGACAATTTCCTACAATGAGCAGTTCTTC. This codes for CAISESPGTISYNEQFF. V usage is TRBV10-3 and J usage is TRBJ2-1; a weak D match, TRBD1 (6 bases). Germline loops: CDR1 ENHRY, CDR2 SYGVKD. V was shortened by 0 bases and J by 1 base, with 13 bases between the two germline ends. The CDR3 totals 17 residues.

In this sample, this clonotype turned up many times. V gene TRBV12-3 or TRBV12-4 combines with J gene TRBJ1-3; D unclear. V lost 5 bases and J 0 bases, leaving 5 bases between the germline ends. The CDR3 spans 13 residues. The CDR3 loop is CASSRSSGNTIYF. The CDR3, as DNA: TGTGCCAGCAGTAGAAGCTCTGGAAACACCATATATTTT.